These 18 T cell receptor beta chains were all obtained from the same sample, sequenced in a study of T cell clonality in common variable immunodeficiency. The protocol was immunoSEQ multiplex PCR, while the TCRdb copy is restricted to in-frame clones and leaves out a portion. Observed are under 65,000 clones, no singletons, with the top ten taking around 0.8%. The material sequenced was peripheral blood mononuclear cells. All receptors come from a person aged 18 to 75 in good health.

This clone was detected ten times or more. The CDR3 end lies 3 residues beyond the end of the read and is filled in from the germline J gene. The rearrangement uses TRBV20-1 and TRBJ1-6; D is unresolved. CDR3 length equals 14 residues. Looked up from germline, CDR1 is DFQATT and CDR2 is SNEGSKA (reference sequence). V lost 6 bases and J 7 bases, leaving 16 bases between the germline ends. The sequenced part of the CDR3 DNA is TGCAGTGCAACAAGAGGACTGAAGAATTCACCC. Residues: CSATRGLKNSP. Given in full, the CDR3 is CSATRGLKNSPLHF.

At least ten counts were recorded for this clone. The read halts 3 residues ahead of the CDR3 end, with the missing end drawn from the germline J gene. The chain joins TRBV19 to TRBJ2-3; 7 positions agree with TRBD1. Germline CDR1 LNHDA, CDR2 SQIVND (reference sequence). CDR3 length: 14 amino acids. Losses at the gene ends were 7 bases for V and 6 bases for J; bases not matched to a gene: 10. CDR3 protein: CASNPTGTLDTQYF. CDR3 DNA, as far as it was read: TGTGCCAGTAACCCGACAGGGACATTGGATACG.

This clone was observed many times. The sequence runs out 3 residues before the end of the CDR3; the remainder is reconstructed from the germline J gene. The rearrangement uses TRBV2 and TRBJ2-3; 7 bases align to TRBD1. The junction had 14 bases not matched to a gene; V was cut back by 6 bases and J by 2 bases. Germline lookup yields CDR1 SNHLY and CDR2 FYNNEI. This CDR3 has 17 amino acids. The CDR3 DNA, read in part, is TGTGCCAGCAGCTCAAACCGGGACAGTCAATCCACAGATACG. Its protein product is CASSSNRDSQSTDT. The full CDR3 protein reads CASSSNRDSQSTDTQYF.

In the case of this clone: The read comes to an end 3 residues before the CDR3 does, leaving the germline J gene to fill in the end. The V call is TRBV25-1, the J call TRBJ2-2; D ambiguous. In germline, CDR1 is MGHDK, CDR2 SYGVNS. The V end lost 1 base, the J end lost 0 bases, and 9 bases lay between the germline ends. This CDR3 is built from 16 residues. This CDR3 is CASSEFSRPNTGELFF. The CDR3 bases that were read are TGTGCCAGCAGTGAATTCTCGCGCCCGAACACCGGGGAG.

This clone was detected a few times. The read ends 3 residues early relative to the CDR3; the germline J gene fills the gap. V is TRBV19 and J is TRBJ2-2, with 7 positions matching TRBD2. V was pared by 5 bases and J by 5 bases, with 11 bases of the junction left unmatched. The germline CDR1 and CDR2 sequences are LNHDA and SQIVND (reference sequence). The CDR3 contains 16 residues. The CDR3 reads CASSLGGGRYTGELFF. The part of the CDR3 DNA that was read is TGTGCCAGTAGTTTGGGCGGGGGTCGGTATACCGGGGAG.

This clone was counted many times. The CDR3 extends 3 residues past the end of the read, so its final part is completed from the germline J gene. The chain joins TRBV20-1 to TRBJ1-5; TRBD1 is a possible D gene (5 bases). The CDR3 runs 18 residues. Germline-derived CDR1 and CDR2 are DFQATT and SNEGSKA (reference sequence). V lost 0 bases and J 0 bases, leaving 18 bases between the germline ends. This chain's CDR3 is CSARDPGGGVFSNQPQHF. Partial CDR3 DNA: TGCAGTGCTAGAGATCCGGGGGGAGGGGTTTTTAGCAATCAGCCC.

This clone appeared many times. The read terminates 3 residues ahead of where the CDR3 ends, so the germline J gene completes it. The J gene is TRBJ2-3, the V gene TRBV19, with 9 bases that match TRBD2. CDR1 and CDR2 from the germline V gene are LNHDA and SQIVND (reference sequence). V lost 2 bases, J lost 4 bases, and 4 bases stayed unmatched. The CDR3 contains 15 residues. The CDR3 here is CASSILSGGPDTQYF. The part of the CDR3 DNA that was read is TGTGCCAGTAGTATACTGAGCGGGGGGCCAGATACG.

In this sample, this clone turned up many times. The read terminates 3 residues ahead of where the CDR3 ends, so the germline J gene completes it. The genes are TRBV7-2 and TRBJ2-2, with 7 bases aligning to TRBD1. Germline V lookup: CDR1 SGHTA, CDR2 FQGNSA. The CDR3 runs 15 residues. The CDR3 bases that were read are TGTGCCAGCAGCCCACAGGGGTTTGTTAATGAAAAG. Its translation is CASSPQGFVNEK. The CDR3, in full, reads CASSPQGFVNEKLFF.

The CDR3 loop is CASTPGLAIGDEQFF. The sequenced part of the CDR3 DNA is TGTGCCAGCACCCCGGGACTAGCGATTGGGGATGAG. The V and J genes are TRBV7-9 and TRBJ2-1; 10 nucleotides agree with TRBD2. The CDR3 is cut off 3 residues early in the read; its end comes from the germline J gene. Trimming cost V 7 bases and J 8 bases; bases outside gene matches: 11. This CDR3 is 15 amino acids long. CDR1 SEHNR and CDR2 FQNEAQ come from the germline V gene (reference sequence).

In the case of this clone: The read gets to within 3 residues of the CDR3 end, and the germline J gene fills in the rest. This rearrangement joins TRBV6-2 or TRBV6-3 to TRBJ2-2, with D tentatively TRBD2 (5 bases). The CDR3 consists of 15 residues. CDR1 and CDR2 (germline): MNHEY, SVGEGT. CDR3 bases read: TGTGCCAGCAGTTACACGGGCACGACTAATGAAAAG. Its protein is CASSYTGTTNEK. The full CDR3 sequence reads CASSYTGTTNEKLFF.

This clone was counted ten times or more. The read ends 3 residues shy of where the CDR3 ends; the end is completed using the germline J gene. This sequence joins TRBV7-7 and TRBJ2-1; 12 bases agree with TRBD2. The V gene's germline CDR1 is SSHAT and CDR2 FNYEAQ (reference sequence). CDR3 length: 16 residues. Losses at the gene ends were 2 bases for V and 6 bases for J; bases not matched to a gene: 5. The CDR3 loop is CASSLSSGGAPNEQFF. The sequenced part of the CDR3 DNA is TGTGCCAGCAGCTTATCTAGCGGGGGGGCTCCCAATGAG. The full variable domain, with the rest looked up from reference TRBV7-7 and TRBJ2-1, is GAGVSQSPRYKVTKRGQDVTLRCDPISSHATLYWYQQALGQGPEFLTYFNYEAQPDKSGLPSDRFSAERPEGSISTLTIQRTEQRDSAMYRCASSLSSGGAPNEQFFGPGTRLTVL.

This clone was counted at least ten times. The DNA ends 3 residues before the CDR3 does, and the rest of the CDR3 is filled in from the germline J gene. The chain joins TRBV12-3 or TRBV12-4 to TRBJ1-6, with 8 bases aligning to TRBD1. Unmatched junction bases numbered 9, after V lost 6 bases and J lost 5 bases. The CDR3 has 16 amino acids. CDR3 residues: CASSPGQGRNNSPLHF. CDR3 DNA, as far as it was read: TGTGCCAGCAGCCCTGGACAGGGTAGGAATAATTCACCC.

This clone was observed at least ten times. The CDR3 is cut off 3 residues early in the read; its end comes from the germline J gene. The chain couples TRBV5-1 to TRBJ2-5; a possible D gene is TRBD2 (5 bases). Germline V CDR1 and CDR2: SGHRS, YFSETQ. Trimming shortened V by 0 bases and J by 1 base, and 10 bases separated the two germline ends. The CDR3 runs 15 residues. The CDR3 sequence: CASSLEAETQETQYF. The part of the CDR3 DNA that was read is TGCGCCAGCAGCTTGGAAGCGGAGACCCAAGAGACC.

This clone was observed many times. The read falls 3 residues short of the CDR3 end, and the missing part is taken from the germline J gene. V is TRBV2 and J is TRBJ1-5; D ambiguous. CDR3 length: 13 amino acids. Trimming pared 4 bases from V and 0 bases from J, leaving 4 bases between. Germline V gene sequence: CDR1 SNHLY, CDR2 FYNNEI. The CDR3 is CASSAGSNQPQHF. The part of the CDR3 DNA that was read is TGTGCCAGCAGTGCGGGTAGCAATCAGCCC.

On this clone itself: Sequencing ends 3 residues short of the CDR3 end; the germline J gene provides the rest. This rearrangement joins TRBV19 to TRBJ1-2; the D is unclear. Germline V gene sequence: CDR1 LNHDA, CDR2 SQIVND (reference sequence). The CDR3 spans 12 residues. The sequenced part of the CDR3 DNA is TGTGCCAGTAGAGCGAGGTTGGGTGAC. Its translation: CASRARLGD. The whole CDR3 reads CASRARLGDYTF.

This clone was seen at least ten times. From the germline J gene comes the end of the CDR3, since the read stops 3 residues before it. The rearrangement uses TRBV2 and TRBJ1-5, with D perhaps matching TRBD1 (5 bases). There are 15 residues in the CDR3. The V and J ends lost 6 bases and 2 bases respectively, with 14 bases between them. From germline, CDR1 is SNHLY and CDR2 FYNNEI. The covered CDR3 bases are TGTGCCAGCAGGGCAGGGTCGGGTGGCAATCAGCCC. Translation gives CASRAGSGGNQP. The full-length CDR3 reads as CASRAGSGGNQPQHF.

This clone showed up many times. The read terminates 3 residues before the CDR3 end, so the remaining end is supplied by the germline J gene. The chain recombines TRBV29-1 with TRBJ2-1; D is perhaps TRBD2 (7 bases). Trimming stripped 8 bases from V and 8 bases from J, with 19 bases between. The CDR3 is 13 residues long. CDR1 and CDR2 (germline): SQVTM, ANQGSEA. The CDR3 spells CSTRGPLRDEQFF. Incomplete CDR3 DNA: TGCAGCACGCGGGGGCCCCTAAGGGATGAG.

This clone was seen at least ten times. The sequenced fragment ends 3 residues before the CDR3 boundary, so the rest is inferred from the germline J gene. This chain joins TRBV11-2 and TRBJ1-2; a possible D gene is TRBD1 (5 bases). The CDR3 sequence is 15 residues long. The V end was cut by 5 bases, the J end by 2 bases, with 15 bases between. Germline CDR1 SGHAT, CDR2 FQNNGV. The sequenced CDR3 bases are TGTGCCAGCAGCCCCGATTTGGGGGGAAACTATGGC. Protein product: CASSPDLGGNYG. The entire CDR3 sequence reads CASSPDLGGNYGYTF. Supplemented by reference TRBV11-2 and TRBJ1-2, the full variable domain reads EAGVAQSPRYKIIEKRQSVAFWCNPISGHATLYWYQQILGQGPKLLIQFQNNGVVDDSQLPKDRFSAERLKGVDSTLKIQPAKLEDSAVYLCASSPDLGGNYGYTFGSGTRLTVV.